These 14 T cell receptor beta chains were all obtained from the same sample, sequenced in a study of Ad26.COV2.S vaccination and SARS-CoV-2 variants. Sequencing used immunoSEQ multiplex PCR; TCRdb keeps in-frame clones, though not all of them. This sample has 300,000 to 400,000 clones, with roughly 90% found just once. Stated treatment: 19 received Ad26.COV2.S at low or high dose, single or two shots; about 5 received placebo; per-sample allocation not given. The study sampled participants on day 63 after the first vaccine or placebo injection. The sequences come from peripheral blood, collected in a trial of Ad26.COV2.S vaccine versus placebo. The receptors stem from a person between 18 and 59 years old who received the Ad26.COV2.S COVID-19 vaccine or a placebo.

The V gene is TRBV28, the J gene TRBJ2-1; D not certain. V shed 4 bases and J shed 0 bases, with 13 bases lying between them. Germline V gene lookup returns CDR1 MDHEN and CDR2 SYDVKM. The CDR3 loop spans 16 amino acids. In DNA form, the CDR3 reads TGTGCCAGCAGTTCCCGATATCCCGGCTCCTACAATGAGCAGTTCTTC. Translation gives CASSSRYPGSYNEQFF.

This clone showed up just once. V is TRBV5-1 and J is TRBJ2-5; 10 bases match TRBD2. CDR3 length: 14 residues. Trimming took 4 bases from V and 5 from J; bases not matched to a gene: 5. CDR1 and CDR2 from the germline V gene are SGHRS and YFSETQ. Here the CDR3 DNA reads TGCGCCAGCAGCCCTCCTAGCGGGAGTGAGACCCAGTACTTC. This gives the protein CASSPPSGSETQYF.

The chain combines TRBV27 with TRBJ1-2; 12 bases align to TRBD1. CDR1 and CDR2 from the germline V gene are MNHEY and SMNVEV (reference sequence). The ends lost 4 bases at V and 6 bases at J; junction bases unmatched: 3. The CDR3 runs 14 residues. CDR3 bases: TGTGCCAGCAGTTCGGGGACAGGGGGCCATGGCTACACCTTC. It encodes CASSSGTGGHGYTF.

Concerning this clone: The sample holds other DNA sequences that translate to the same CDR3. The J gene is TRBJ2-5, the V gene TRBV20-1; unclear D gene. Trimming pared 3 bases from V and 2 bases from J, leaving 4 bases between. Germline lookup yields CDR1 DFQATT and CDR2 SNEGSKA (reference sequence). The CDR3 is 11 amino acids. Here the CDR3 reads CSASRQETQYF. CDR3 in DNA: TGCAGTGCTAGTCGTCAAGAGACCCAGTACTTC.

The chain has TRBV10-3 and TRBJ2-7; a weak D match, TRBD1 (5 bases). Germline values: CDR1 ENHRY, CDR2 SYGVKD. The CDR3 has 13 amino acids. V lost 3 bases, J lost 5 bases, and 11 bases lay in between. CDR3 in DNA: TGTGCCATCAGTGACAGGGTTTACGACGAGCAGTACTTC. Translated: CAISDRVYDEQYF.

This clone was seen a handful of times. CDR3 DNA: TGTGCCACCAGTGGTGGGATCTCCAATCAGCCCCAGCATTTT. As protein: CATSGGISNQPQHF. The chain uses TRBV24-1 and TRBJ1-5; D unclear. CDR1 and CDR2 from the germline V gene are KGHDR and SFDVKD. Trimming cost V 5 bases and J 3 bases, with 10 bases left between them. The CDR3 runs to 14 residues.

This clone has just a few counts. The chain carries TRBV18 and TRBJ1-1; D ambiguous. This CDR3 is built from 14 residues. V was shortened by 4 bases and J by 1 base, with 10 bases between the two germline ends. Germline CDR1 and CDR2: KGHSH and LQKENI. CDR3 residues: CASSLVRQNTEAFF. The DNA of the CDR3 is TGTGCCAGCTCACTGGTGAGACAGAACACTGAAGCTTTCTTT.

The V and J genes are TRBV7-2 and TRBJ2-7, with D hard to call. V was clipped by 4 bases and J by 2 bases, with 12 bases between them. The CDR3 is 14 amino acids. Germline V gene sequence: CDR1 SGHTA, CDR2 FQGNSA. The CDR3 DNA follows: TGTGCCAGCAGCTCCCCTCCTCGGGCCTACGAGCAGTACTTC. This codes for CASSSPPRAYEQYF.

The chain uses TRBV3-1 (or the pseudogene TRBV3-2) and TRBJ2-5; 13 bases are shared with TRBD2. Germline V gives CDR1 LGHDT, CDR2 YNNKEL (reference sequence). CDR3 length: 16 residues. Trimming at V came to 1 base and at J to 6 bases, leaving 5 bases not matched to a gene. In nucleotides, the CDR3 is TGTGCCAGCAGCCAAGGGACTAGCGGGAGTGTGAAGACCCAGTACTTC. Protein: CASSQGTSGSVKTQYF.

The chain is built from TRBV18 and TRBJ1-1; TRBD1 aligns across 7 bases. The CDR3 runs to 16 residues. V lost 0 bases, J lost 3 bases, and 7 bases stayed unmatched. Germline CDR1 KGHSH, CDR2 LQKENI. The CDR3 protein is CASSPPLAGGDTEAFF. The CDR3 coding sequence is TGTGCCAGCTCACCACCCTTGGCAGGGGGGGACACTGAAGCTTTCTTT.

The CDR3 nucleotides are TGTGCCAGCAGCCCCTCGGGGGTGAACACTGAAGCTTTCTTT. Translating it yields CASSPSGVNTEAFF. The J gene is TRBJ1-1, the V gene TRBV28; the D gene is possibly TRBD1 (5 bases). Germline-derived CDR1 and CDR2 are MDHEN and SYDVKM. Trimming took off 6 bases at V and 0 bases at J, with 11 bases between the two ends. The CDR3 sequence is 14 residues long.

This chain joins TRBV6-4 and TRBJ2-1, with 9 bases identical to TRBD2. The CDR3 is 14 residues long. The J segment lost 4 bases and the V segment lost 10 bases, leaving 8 bases of the junction unmatched. The germline CDR1 and CDR2 sequences are MRHNA and SNTAGT. The CDR3 loop reads CATKTTSGYNEQFF. The CDR3 coding sequence is TGTGCCACCAAGACGACTAGCGGATACAATGAGCAGTTCTTC.

V and J are TRBV6-2 or TRBV6-3 and TRBJ1-6; D ambiguous. CDR1 and CDR2 (germline): MNHEY, SVGEGT. Trimming shortened V by 5 bases and J by 8 bases, and 10 bases separated the two germline ends. CDR3 size: 13 residues. This chain's CDR3 is CASSQRPHSPLHF. The DNA for the CDR3 is TGTGCCAGCAGTCAGAGACCCCATTCACCCCTCCACTTT.

CDR3 DNA: TGTGCCAGCAGGAGGCGGGGCTCCTACGAGCAGTACTTC. Protein sequence: CASRRRGSYEQYF. The genes are TRBV7-2 and TRBJ2-7; weak D call: TRBD2 (6 bases). Trimming took 6 bases from V and 0 from J, leaving 9 bases between them. This CDR3 has 13 amino acids. From germline, CDR1 is SGHTA and CDR2 FQGNSA.